In its sample, the clone carrying this T cell receptor beta chain was seen once. Germline V gene sequence: CDR1 SGHDN, CDR2 FVKESK. This CDR3 contains 14 residues. The V gene lost 3 bases and the J gene lost 4 bases, with 12 bases spanning the gap. This entry comes from a study of blood T cell repertoires in COVID-19. As for the study in general: Spain, Italy and the United States supplied samples that represented acute and convalescent COVID-19. Sources were T cells, B-cell-depleted T cells, or PBMCs; the material itself was cDNA or gDNA.

In the source study's methods: Amplified reference gene primers provided the basis for estimating nucleated cell counts. The protocol was immunoSEQ multiplex PCR, while the TCRdb copy is restricted to in-frame clones and leaves out a portion. V, J and clone size were drawn from that table, and D and trimming were deduced from the DNA. The data contain around 100,000 clones, more than 65% of them seen just once; the ten biggest clones take up 12%. This sequence joins TRBV14 and TRBJ1-1; D might be TRBD1 (5 bases). Sequencing input: peripheral blood. This clonotype was obtained from a woman aged 70-85 years with acute or convalescent COVID-19. The DNA for the CDR3 is TGTGCCAGCAGCCAGCAAGCAGGGCTCACTGAAGCTTTCTTT. Translating it yields CASSQQAGLTEAFF.